The 4 T cell receptor beta chains presented below share a single source sample, sequenced in a study of blood T cell repertoires in COVID-19. Assay used: immunoSEQ multiplex PCR; TCRdb lists only in-frame clones, some missing. The sample holds some 210,000 clones; roughly four fifths are singletons and the top ten take over 9.5%. What was sequenced was peripheral blood. These receptors all come from a woman in her thirties or forties with acute or convalescent COVID-19.

This chain joins TRBV6-5 and TRBJ2-7; perhaps TRBD1 as D (6 bases). Looked up from germline, CDR1 is MNHEY and CDR2 is SVGAGI. The CDR3 totals 14 residues. The V end lost 6 bases, the J end lost 0 bases, and 12 bases lay between the germline ends. CDR3 protein: CASSIGQSSYEQYF. The CDR3 DNA follows: TGTGCCAGCAGCATAGGACAGAGCTCCTACGAGCAGTACTTC.

This chain connects TRBV9 to TRBJ2-1, with TRBD2 identical over 9 bases. This CDR3 contains 18 residues. CDR1 is SGDLS and CDR2 is YYNGEE in the germline V gene. V lost 4 bases to trimming and J lost 3 bases; unmatched junction nucleotides: 14. For the CDR3, the DNA is TGTGCCAGCAGCACAACGACTAGCGCGGGAGGGGACTACAATGAGCAGTTCTTC. Its protein product is CASSTTTSAGGDYNEQFF.

The V gene is TRBV27, the J gene TRBJ2-7; D is perhaps TRBD2 (6 bases). The CDR3 is 16 amino acids. The V end was cut by 4 bases, the J end by 2 bases, with 18 bases between. The V gene's germline CDR1 is MNHEY and CDR2 SMNVEV (reference sequence). This CDR3 is CASSSPGRGPTYEQYF. CDR3 DNA: TGTGCCAGCAGTTCCCCTGGGCGGGGACCCACCTACGAGCAGTACTTC.

The chain couples TRBV29-1 to TRBJ1-1, with TRBD1 matching over 10 bases. V dropped 5 bases and J dropped 5; count of bases not matched to a gene: 2. CDR3 size: 12 residues. Germline V gene data show CDR1 as SQVTM and CDR2 as ANQGSEA. The CDR3 loop is CSVPGQGTEAFF. The CDR3 coding sequence is TGCAGCGTTCCGGGACAGGGGACTGAAGCTTTCTTT. Combining the CDR3 with reference TRBV29-1 and TRBJ1-1 gives the whole variable domain SAVISQKPSRDICQRGTSLTIQCQVDSQVTMMFWYRQQPGQSLTLIATANQGSEATYESGFVIDKFPISRPNLTFSTLTVSNMSPEDSSIYLCSVPGQGTEAFFGQGTRLTVV.